The rows below give T cell receptor beta chains drawn from one sample of a study of cytomegalovirus exposure and HLA in healthy donors. This table comes from immunoSEQ multiplex PCR, and its TCRdb copy is limited to in-frame clones, with some not included. The sample holds fewer than 200,000 clones; roughly 87% are singletons and the top ten take about 0.9%. Sequencing was done on a sample of PBMCs. The source of these receptors is a woman younger than 45 in good health and CMV-seronegative. Each CDR3 is given with its conserved first and last residue. D genes are given only for firm matches. Clone sizes are given selectively: once, few, many, or a class where the clone is expanded.

j_gene: TRBJ2-7
d_gene: TRBD2
v_gene: TRBV6-1
abundance: .
CDR3aa: CASSGTSAYSYEQYF
CDR3nt: TGTGCCAGCAGTGGAACTAGCGCATACTCCTACGAGCAGTACTTC

j_gene: TRBJ1-4
d_gene: .
v_gene: TRBV18
abundance: .
CDR3aa: CASSRATREKLFF
CDR3nt: TGTGCCAGCTCACGGGCAACCAGGGAAAAACTGTTTTTT

j_gene: TRBJ1-2
d_gene: .
v_gene: TRBV18
abundance: .
CDR3aa: CASSPGISGYGYTF
CDR3nt: TGTGCCAGCTCACCAGGGATTAGCGGCTATGGCTACACCTTC

j_gene: TRBJ1-5
d_gene: TRBD1
v_gene: TRBV19
abundance: .
CDR3aa: CASTPRRQGRQPQHF
CDR3nt: TGTGCCAGTACCCCCAGGAGACAGGGTAGGCAGCCCCAGCATTTT

j_gene: TRBJ1-5
d_gene: .
v_gene: TRBV27
abundance: .
CDR3aa: CASSFGTKGNQPQHF
CDR3nt: TGTGCCAGCAGTTTCGGGACAAAGGGCAATCAGCCCCAGCATTTT

j_gene: TRBJ1-2
d_gene: .
v_gene: TRBV19
abundance: .
CDR3aa: CAGPGSTF
CDR3nt: TGTGCCGGACCCGGGAGTACCTTC

j_gene: TRBJ1-1
d_gene: TRBD1
v_gene: TRBV4-3
abundance: few
CDR3aa: CASSATGTGTEAFF
CDR3nt: TGCGCCAGCAGCGCCACCGGGACAGGCACTGAAGCTTTCTTT

j_gene: TRBJ2-2
d_gene: TRBD2
v_gene: TRBV7-7
abundance: .
CDR3aa: CASSPFGLAGGGNTGELFF
CDR3nt: TGTGCCAGCAGCCCTTTCGGACTAGCGGGAGGGGGGAACACCGGGGAGCTGTTTTTT

j_gene: TRBJ1-5
d_gene: .
v_gene: TRBV9
abundance: .
CDR3aa: CASSVDGGALQPQHF
CDR3nt: TGTGCCAGCAGCGTAGATGGTGGGGCCCTGCAGCCCCAGCATTTT

j_gene: TRBJ1-5
d_gene: .
v_gene: TRBV28
abundance: .
CDR3aa: CASSLWETGNQPQHF
CDR3nt: TGTGCCAGCAGTTTATGGGAGACAGGCAACCAGCCCCAGCATTTT

j_gene: TRBJ1-1
d_gene: .
v_gene: TRBV10-3
abundance: .
CDR3aa: CAISALGGRAFF
CDR3nt: TGTGCCATCAGTGCTTTGGGGGGAAGAGCTTTCTTT

j_gene: TRBJ2-2
d_gene: TRBD1
v_gene: TRBV9
abundance: .
CDR3aa: CASSVRPGGLGGELFF
CDR3nt: TGTGCCAGCAGCGTAAGGCCAGGGGGCTTGGGCGGGGAGCTGTTTTTT

j_gene: TRBJ1-1
d_gene: .
v_gene: TRBV15
abundance: .
CDR3aa: CATSRGIGESNTEAFF
CDR3nt: TGTGCCACCAGCAGAGGGATCGGAGAATCGAACACTGAAGCTTTCTTT

j_gene: TRBJ2-7
d_gene: TRBD2
v_gene: TRBV4-3
abundance: .
CDR3aa: CASSQDSRLAGEQYF
CDR3nt: TGCGCCAGCAGCCAAGATAGCCGACTAGCGGGCGAGCAGTACTTC

j_gene: TRBJ2-5
d_gene: TRBD2
v_gene: TRBV2
abundance: .
CDR3aa: CASSPIAGPSRGTQYF
CDR3nt: TGTGCCAGCAGTCCCATAGCGGGACCCTCCCGAGGGACCCAGTACTTC

j_gene: TRBJ1-4
d_gene: .
v_gene: TRBV9
abundance: once
CDR3aa: CASSTHSRGFNEKLFF
CDR3nt: TGTGCCAGCAGCACCCACTCCAGGGGCTTCAATGAAAAACTGTTTTTT

j_gene: TRBJ2-7
d_gene: TRBD2
v_gene: TRBV7-8
abundance: .
CDR3aa: CASSLFGGTYEQYF
CDR3nt: TGTGCCAGCAGCTTATTCGGGGGGACCTACGAGCAGTACTTC

j_gene: TRBJ1-4
d_gene: TRBD1
v_gene: TRBV27
abundance: .
CDR3aa: CASSFTGVEKLFF
CDR3nt: TGTGCCAGCAGTTTTACAGGGGTTGAAAAACTGTTTTTT

j_gene: TRBJ2-7
d_gene: TRBD2
v_gene: TRBV11-2
abundance: .
CDR3aa: CASSFSGSSYEQYF
CDR3nt: TGTGCCAGCAGCTTTAGCGGGAGCTCCTACGAGCAGTACTTC

j_gene: TRBJ1-1
d_gene: .
v_gene: TRBV4-1
abundance: few
CDR3aa: CASSQEWQGIGRTEAFF
CDR3nt: TGCGCCAGCAGCCAAGAGTGGCAGGGGATTGGGCGCACTGAAGCTTTCTTT

j_gene: TRBJ1-1
d_gene: .
v_gene: TRBV4-1
abundance: .
CDR3aa: CASSLTGGEAFF
CDR3nt: TGCGCCAGCAGCCTCACCGGGGGTGAAGCTTTCTTT

j_gene: TRBJ2-3
d_gene: .
v_gene: TRBV27
abundance: .
CDR3aa: CASSFRGSSPQPQYF
CDR3nt: TGTGCCAGCAGTTTTCGGGGTTCGTCTCCTCAGCCCCAGTATTTT

j_gene: TRBJ2-1
d_gene: TRBD2
v_gene: TRBV6-6
abundance: .
CDR3aa: CASRDSGRGNEQFF
CDR3nt: TGTGCCAGCAGAGATAGCGGGAGGGGTAATGAGCAGTTCTTC

j_gene: TRBJ2-5
d_gene: TRBD2
v_gene: TRBV9
abundance: .
CDR3aa: CASSVAMGLDGETQYF
CDR3nt: TGTGCCAGCAGCGTAGCGATGGGACTAGATGGCGAGACCCAGTACTTC

j_gene: TRBJ2-5
d_gene: TRBD1
v_gene: TRBV29-1
abundance: .
CDR3aa: CSVKGQGQETQYF
CDR3nt: TGCAGCGTGAAGGGACAGGGTCAAGAGACCCAGTACTTC

j_gene: TRBJ1-1
d_gene: .
v_gene: TRBV5-4
abundance: few
CDR3aa: CASSLALSKSEAFF
CDR3nt: TGTGCCAGCAGCTTGGCCCTATCAAAGTCTGAAGCTTTCTTT

j_gene: TRBJ2-7
d_gene: .
v_gene: TRBV11-2
abundance: .
CDR3aa: CASSSLDRLYEQYF
CDR3nt: TGTGCCAGCAGCTCCCTGGACAGACTCTACGAGCAGTACTTC

j_gene: TRBJ2-3
d_gene: .
v_gene: TRBV5-1
abundance: .
CDR3aa: CASSLASSDTQYF
CDR3nt: TGCGCCAGCAGCTTGGCTAGCTCTGATACGCAGTATTTT

j_gene: TRBJ2-3
d_gene: .
v_gene: TRBV6-6
abundance: few
CDR3aa: CASIWGLAGTDTQYF
CDR3nt: TGTGCCAGCATATGGGGCCTCGCGGGGACAGATACGCAGTATTTT

j_gene: TRBJ2-7
d_gene: .
v_gene: TRBV9
abundance: .
CDR3aa: CASSVGEGSYEQYF
CDR3nt: TGTGCCAGCAGCGTGGGAGAAGGGTCCTACGAGCAGTACTTC

j_gene: TRBJ1-1
d_gene: .
v_gene: TRBV5-6
abundance: .
CDR3aa: CASSLYIGNTEAFF
CDR3nt: TGTGCCAGCAGCTTGTATATCGGGAACACTGAAGCTTTCTTT

j_gene: TRBJ2-5
d_gene: TRBD2
v_gene: TRBV27
abundance: .
CDR3aa: CASSLKLAGETQYF
CDR3nt: TGTGCCAGCAGTTTGAAACTAGCGGGAGAGACCCAGTACTTC

j_gene: TRBJ2-5
d_gene: TRBD2
v_gene: TRBV2
abundance: .
CDR3aa: CASSVQGGVQETQYF
CDR3nt: TGTGCCAGCAGTGTTCAGGGAGGGGTTCAAGAGACCCAGTACTTC

j_gene: TRBJ1-6
d_gene: .
v_gene: TRBV4-3
abundance: .
CDR3aa: CASSQARDSPLHF
CDR3nt: TGCGCCAGCAGCCAAGCCCGGGATTCACCCCTCCACTTT

j_gene: TRBJ2-1
d_gene: TRBD1
v_gene: TRBV6-5
abundance: .
CDR3aa: CATAGTGLMGNEQFF
CDR3nt: TGTGCCACCGCCGGGACAGGACTAATGGGCAATGAGCAGTTCTTC

j_gene: TRBJ2-3
d_gene: TRBD2
v_gene: TRBV7-2
abundance: once
CDR3aa: CASSLASGTSGGPHTDTQYF
CDR3nt: TGTGCCAGCAGCTTAGCGTCCGGGACTAGCGGGGGCCCTCACACAGATACGCAGTATTTT

j_gene: TRBJ2-7
d_gene: .
v_gene: TRBV5-1
abundance: .
CDR3aa: CASSPGTRLLEQYF
CDR3nt: TGCGCCAGCAGCCCGGGGACACGACTCTTGGAGCAGTACTTC

j_gene: TRBJ1-4
d_gene: .
v_gene: TRBV5-1
abundance: few
CDR3aa: CASSLAPGLEKLFF
CDR3nt: TGCGCCAGCAGCTTGGCACCGGGACTTGAAAAACTGTTTTTT

j_gene: TRBJ1-3
d_gene: .
v_gene: TRBV6-5
abundance: .
CDR3aa: CASKRGNSGNTIYF
CDR3nt: TGTGCCAGCAAAAGGGGCAACTCTGGAAACACCATATATTTT